These 17 T cell receptor beta chains share one sample of origin, sequenced in a study of T-cell reconstitution after alpha-beta-depleted transplantation in children (dated by TCRdb to 2015 to 2016). The sample's time point label, decoded: day 60 (about 2 months) after transplantation. The label giving this sample's treatment or condition can be read as: allogeneic hematopoietic cell transplantation with graft depleted of TCRalphabeta T cells and CD19 B cells. Libraries were constructed by PCR. Sequenced on an Illumina HiSeq 2500. Molecular barcoding was employed in the preparation of TCR libraries, with unique molecular identifiers being used to normalize TCRbeta repertoire quantification. The public reads were quality trimmed at Q25 with fastp and then assembled into clones with MiXCR by TCRdb, keeping productive beta chains. Rows are combined by CDR3 protein, so each entry shows the most common genes and DNA. Present in this sample are roughly 100,000 distinct CDR3 sequences, 4.5% to 7.5% of which were seen just once. The ten top clones hold about 6% of the sample.

This specimen was PBMCs, mostly from graft donor cells, taken 60 days after TCRalphabeta/CD19-depleted stem cell transplant. The receptors were sampled from a female patient aged 2 to 10 who had a stem cell transplant for Fanconi anemia, so the T cells may come from the graft donor.

The rearrangement uses TRBV5-1 and TRBJ2-2, with D tentatively TRBD1 (6 bases). Trimming stripped 4 bases from V and 6 bases from J, with 10 bases between. From germline, CDR1 is SGHRS and CDR2 YFSETQ. The CDR3 totals 13 residues. DNA for the CDR3: TGCGCCAGCAGCGTTACAGGGCCCGGGGAGCTGTTTTTT. Translation gives CASSVTGPGELFF.

This clonotype has just a few counts. The V gene is TRBV9, the J gene TRBJ2-5, with D tentatively TRBD2 (5 bases). The germline CDR1 and CDR2 sequences are SGDLS and YYNGEE. The germline V and J ends were trimmed by 3 bases and 7 bases, with 13 bases remaining between them. This CDR3 contains 13 residues. The CDR3 DNA reads as TGTGCCAGCAGCGAAGGCCCAGAGGGGACCCAGTACTTC. It codes for CASSEGPEGTQYF.

This clonotype came up many times. The chain recombines TRBV19 with TRBJ2-5; D is possibly TRBD1 (6 bases). The length of the CDR3 is 14 residues. Trimming took 5 bases from V and 1 from J, leaving 11 bases between them. Germline CDR1 reads LNHDA; CDR2 reads SQIVND (reference sequence). This chain's CDR3 is CASSRDRIQETQYF. The CDR3 DNA reads as TGTGCCAGTAGTCGCGACAGGATCCAAGAGACCCAGTACTTC.

To note about this clonotype: A much larger clonotype is one base distant, so this may be a read error. The conserved phenylalanine or tryptophan is not found at the CDR3 terminus, so this likely reflects a read error. This sequence joins TRBV29-1 and TRBJ2-7; 9 bases match TRBD1. CDR1 is SQVTM and CDR2 is ANQGSEA in the germline V gene. The CDR3 has 15 residues. V gave up 5 bases and J gave up 2 bases; unmatched junction bases: 10. CDR3 loop: CSVQGYGTGTYEQYY. The CDR3 DNA reads TGCAGCGTTCAAGGGTACGGGACAGGGACCTACGAGCAGTACTAC.

In this sample, this clonotype turned up many times. This rearrangement joins TRBV20-1 to TRBJ1-3, with D unresolved. This CDR3 region has 13 residues. Trimming removed 3 bases from V and 0 bases from J, with 6 bases in between. Germline lookup yields CDR1 DFQATT and CDR2 SNEGSKA (reference sequence). The DNA for the CDR3 is TGCAGTGCTAGGGAGGGCTCTGGAAACACCATATATTTT. The encoded protein is CSAREGSGNTIYF.

This clonotype came up many times. The chain uses TRBV30 and TRBJ2-7; D uncertain. This CDR3 has 16 amino acids. The germline V and J ends were trimmed by 0 bases and 0 bases, with 15 bases remaining between them. The germline gives CDR1 GTSNPN, CDR2 SVGIG (reference sequence). The chain's CDR3 is CAWSVYGQISSYEQYF. In nucleotides, the CDR3 is TGTGCCTGGAGTGTATACGGGCAGATCAGCTCCTACGAGCAGTACTTC.

The genes are TRBV24-1 and TRBJ1-4; the D is unclear. Trimming shortened V by 5 bases and J by 6 bases, and 9 bases separated the two germline ends. This CDR3 has 13 amino acids. CDR1 is KGHDR and CDR2 is SFDVKD in the germline V gene. Here the CDR3 DNA reads TGTGCCACCAGTGTAGGGCCCGATGAAAAACTGTTTTTT. It codes for CATSVGPDEKLFF.

This clonotype came up many times. The V call is TRBV28, the J call TRBJ2-7; D is possibly TRBD1 (5 bases). Per the germline V gene, CDR1 is MDHEN and CDR2 is SYDVKM. The V end was cut by 2 bases, the J end by 0 bases, with 11 bases between. This CDR3 is 15 amino acids long. The DNA for the CDR3 is TGTGCCAGCAGTTTAGCAGGGCCGAGCTCCTACGAGCAGTACTTC. It is translated as CASSLAGPSSYEQYF.

V gene TRBV12-3 or TRBV12-4 combines with J gene TRBJ2-1; D is perhaps TRBD1 (6 bases). Trimming removed 2 bases from V and 4 bases from J, with 21 bases in between. The CDR3 runs 18 residues. The DNA for the CDR3 is TGTGCCAGCAGTTTATTCCCCCACACAGGGAAAGAATACAATGAGCAGTTCTTC. Translated: CASSLFPHTGKEYNEQFF.

This clonotype appeared many times. The rearrangement uses TRBV20-1 and TRBJ2-1; possible D gene TRBD2, 6 bases. The CDR3 covers 14 residues. V dropped 1 base and J dropped 3 bases, with 10 bases sitting between them. The germline V gene encodes CDR1 DFQATT and CDR2 SNEGSKA (reference sequence). CDR3 residues: CSARGTSFYNEQFF. Here the CDR3 DNA reads TGCAGTGCTAGAGGTACTAGCTTCTACAATGAGCAGTTCTTC.

This clonotype came up many times. This sequence joins TRBV4-2 and TRBJ2-2; no clear D gene. Deletions cut 8 bases from V and 4 bases from J, with 8 bases between. The CDR3 extends over 12 amino acids. CDR1 and CDR2 from the germline V gene are LGHNA and YNFKEQ. CDR3 in amino acids: CASSGVTGELFF. CDR3 nucleotides: TGTGCCAGCTCAGGCGTCACCGGGGAGCTGTTTTTT.

At least ten counts were recorded for this clonotype. The J gene is TRBJ2-2, the V gene TRBV9; 13 nucleotides agree with TRBD2. V dropped 3 bases and J dropped 2; count of bases not matched to a gene: 10. Germline V gene lookup returns CDR1 SGDLS and CDR2 YYNGEE. The CDR3 spans 19 residues. The CDR3 reads CASSAPGTSGAINTGELFF. The CDR3 DNA sequence: TGTGCCAGCAGCGCGCCTGGGACTAGCGGGGCGATCAACACCGGGGAGCTGTTTTTT.

The chain has TRBV18 and TRBJ2-7; 10 bases align to TRBD1. V lost 6 bases and J lost 2; bases outside the gene matches: 7. Germline V lookup: CDR1 KGHSH, CDR2 LQKENI. There are 15 residues in the CDR3. The CDR3 DNA follows: TGTGCCAGCTCCTCGACAGGGGGCATACCCTACGAGCAGTACTTC. Translating gives CASSSTGGIPYEQYF.

In this sample, this clonotype turned up many times. V and J are TRBV28 and TRBJ1-5; D not certain. CDR1 is MDHEN, CDR2 SYDVKM, per germline. The CDR3 loop spans 11 amino acids. The V end was cut by 3 bases, the J end by 3 bases, with 0 bases between. CDR3 sequence: CASSFNQPQHF. The CDR3 DNA is TGTGCCAGCAGTTTCAATCAGCCCCAGCATTTT.

In this sample, this clonotype turned up a few times. This chain uses TRBV30 with TRBJ2-7; 7 bases map to TRBD2. V lost 0 bases and J lost 0; bases outside the gene matches: 8. Per the germline V gene, CDR1 is GTSNPN and CDR2 is SVGIG (reference sequence). The CDR3 spans 16 residues. Here the CDR3 DNA reads TGTGCCTGGAGTGTGCTGGGGGGGGGTAGCTCCTACGAGCAGTACTTC. Protein sequence: CAWSVLGGGSSYEQYF.

In this sample, this clonotype turned up many times. The chain joins TRBV14 to TRBJ2-2; D remains unclear. Germline loops: CDR1 SGHDN, CDR2 FVKESK. The CDR3 is 13 residues long. Trimming cost V 0 bases and J 7 bases, with 6 bases left between them. CDR3 bases: TGTGCCAGCAGCCAAGAATGGGGCGGGGAGCTGTTTTTT. It translates to CASSQEWGGELFF.

The sample holds a few counts of this clonotype. CDR3 protein: CSTERPWGSLSYEQYF. Here the CDR3 DNA reads TGCAGTACCGAACGTCCCTGGGGGAGCCTCTCCTACGAGCAGTACTTC. This chain links TRBV20-1 with TRBJ2-7; D is tentatively TRBD1 or TRBD2 (5 bases each). This CDR3 comprises 16 residues. The V end was cut by 8 bases, the J end by 0 bases, with 23 bases between. Per germline, CDR1 DFQATT and CDR2 SNEGSKA (reference sequence).